The clone carrying this T cell receptor (beta chain) was seen a handful of times. Per the original methods: Estimation of nucleated cell counts relied on the amplification of reference gene primers. Method: immunoSEQ multiplex PCR; TCRdb's copy keeps in-frame clones and lacks some. The V and J calls and clone size were taken over from that table, and D and trimming were inferred from the DNA. The table has roughly 250,000 clones, over 65% seen once. The data stem from a study of blood T cell repertoires in COVID-19. Study as a whole: COVID-19 samples from acute and convalescent phases originated in the United States, Italy and Spain. The cDNA or gDNA used as material had been derived from T cells, B-cell-depleted T cells, or PBMCs.

This CDR3 has 14 amino acids. Germline CDR1 and CDR2: SGDLS and YYNGEE. Trimming stripped 10 bases from V and 2 bases from J, with 15 bases between. This clonotype was sampled from a woman of 80 years or more with acute or convalescent COVID-19. Sequenced material: peripheral blood. The chain employs TRBV9 and TRBJ1-4; the D is unclear. In DNA, the CDR3 is TGTGCCGCAGAAGAGGTTAGCACTAATGAAAAACTGTTTTTT. Protein product: CAAEEVSTNEKLFF.